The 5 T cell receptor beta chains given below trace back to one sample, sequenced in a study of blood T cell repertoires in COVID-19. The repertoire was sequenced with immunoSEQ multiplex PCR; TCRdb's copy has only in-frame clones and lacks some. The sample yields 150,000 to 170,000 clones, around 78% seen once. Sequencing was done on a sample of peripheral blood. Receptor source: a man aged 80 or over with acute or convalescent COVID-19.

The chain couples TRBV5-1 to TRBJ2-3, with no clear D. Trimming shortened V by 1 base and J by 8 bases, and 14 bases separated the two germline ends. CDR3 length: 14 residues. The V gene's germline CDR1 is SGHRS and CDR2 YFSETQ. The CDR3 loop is CASSLSQDSGTQYF. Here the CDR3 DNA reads TGCGCCAGCAGCTTGTCACAAGACTCGGGTACGCAGTATTTT. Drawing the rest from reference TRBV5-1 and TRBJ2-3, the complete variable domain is KAGVTQTPRYLIKTRGQQVTLSCSPISGHRSVSWYQQTPGQGLQFLFEYFSETQRNKGNFPGRFSGRQFSNSRSEMNVSTLELGDSALYLCASSLSQDSGTQYFGPGTRLTVL.

The CDR3 here is CASSLEARGQETQYF. The CDR3 DNA is TGCGCCAGCAGCTTGGAGGCCAGGGGGCAAGAGACCCAGTACTTC. J is TRBJ2-5 and V is TRBV5-1, with 7 bases lining up with TRBD1. V shed 0 bases, J shed 2 bases, and the junction held 4 bases outside the gene matches. This CDR3 comprises 15 residues. Germline V gives CDR1 SGHRS, CDR2 YFSETQ.

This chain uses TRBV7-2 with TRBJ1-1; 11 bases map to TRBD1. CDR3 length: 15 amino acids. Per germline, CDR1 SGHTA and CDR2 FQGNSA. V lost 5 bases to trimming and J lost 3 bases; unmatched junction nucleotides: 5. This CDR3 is CASSRRTGGDTEAFF. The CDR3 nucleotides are TGTGCCAGCAGCCGGCGGACAGGGGGCGACACTGAAGCTTTCTTT.

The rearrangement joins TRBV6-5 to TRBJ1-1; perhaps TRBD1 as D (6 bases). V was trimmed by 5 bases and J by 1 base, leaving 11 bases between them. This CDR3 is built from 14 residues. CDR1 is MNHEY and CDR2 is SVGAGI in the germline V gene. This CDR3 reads CASSRTGQNTEAFF. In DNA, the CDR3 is TGTGCCAGCAGTAGAACAGGGCAGAACACTGAAGCTTTCTTT.

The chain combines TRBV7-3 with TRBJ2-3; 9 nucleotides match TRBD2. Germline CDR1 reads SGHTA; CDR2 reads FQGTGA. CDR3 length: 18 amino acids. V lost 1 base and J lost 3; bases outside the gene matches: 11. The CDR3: CASSLNLASSGVTDTQYF. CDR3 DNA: TGTGCCAGCAGCTTAAACCTAGCGTCTAGCGGGGTTACAGATACGCAGTATTTT.